This T cell receptor (beta chain) is from a study of T cell responses to AZD1222 COVID-19 vaccine. Study-wide results and limits: Vaccine-associated CD4 TCRs spanned spike, dominant at 160-218 and 743-854. Targets within unmutated variant regions were reportedly found for nearly half of spike-specific TCRs. Increases in Spike-specific TCR breadth and depth were seen after two AZD1222 doses.

Points on this clone: Its antigen is currently unknown.

The CDR3 totals 15 residues. The assay was immunoSEQ multiplex PCR, and TCRdb's table has in-frame clones only and misses some. The sample lists some 96,000 clones; about 89% were seen once. The chain recombines TRBV21-1 with TRBJ1-2; the D call TRBD1 from the table was never checked on the DNA. TRBV21-1 constitutes a pseudogene. This clonotype was sampled from an adult in good health. Sequencing used peripheral blood, obtained on day 0 of MenACWY control vaccination. CDR3 DNA sequence: TGTGCCAGCAGCAAAATGTCGACAGCGAGCTATGGCTACACCTTC. The encoded protein is CASSKMSTASYGYTF.